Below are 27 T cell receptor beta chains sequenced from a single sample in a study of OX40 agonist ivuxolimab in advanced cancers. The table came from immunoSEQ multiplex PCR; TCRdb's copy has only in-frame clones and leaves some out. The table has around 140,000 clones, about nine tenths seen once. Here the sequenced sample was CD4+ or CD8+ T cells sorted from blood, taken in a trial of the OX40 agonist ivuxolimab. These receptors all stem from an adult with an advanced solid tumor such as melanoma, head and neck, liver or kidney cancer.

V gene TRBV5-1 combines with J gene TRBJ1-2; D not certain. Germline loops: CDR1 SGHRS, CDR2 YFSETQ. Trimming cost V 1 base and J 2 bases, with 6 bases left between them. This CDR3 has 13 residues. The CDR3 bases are TGCGCCAGCAGCTTGTTAGTGAACTATGGCTACACCTTC. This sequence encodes CASSLLVNYGYTF.

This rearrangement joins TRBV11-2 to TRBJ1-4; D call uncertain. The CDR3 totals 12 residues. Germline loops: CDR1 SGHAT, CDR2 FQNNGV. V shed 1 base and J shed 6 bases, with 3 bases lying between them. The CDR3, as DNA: TGTGCCAGCAGCTTAGTGGATGAAAAACTGTTTTTT. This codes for CASSLVDEKLFF.

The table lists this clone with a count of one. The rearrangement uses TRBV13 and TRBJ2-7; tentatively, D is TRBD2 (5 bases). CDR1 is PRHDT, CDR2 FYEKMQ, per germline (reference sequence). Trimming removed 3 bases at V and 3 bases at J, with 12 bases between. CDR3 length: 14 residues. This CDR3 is CASSFSERSYEQYF. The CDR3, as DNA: TGTGCCAGCAGCTTTAGCGAGAGAAGCTACGAGCAGTACTTC.

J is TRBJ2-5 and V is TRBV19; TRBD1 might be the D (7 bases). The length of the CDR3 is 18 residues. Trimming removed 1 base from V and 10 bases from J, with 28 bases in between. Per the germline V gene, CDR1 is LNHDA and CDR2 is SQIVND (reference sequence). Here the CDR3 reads CASSIGGTAPGLVSVQYF. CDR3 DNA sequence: TGTGCCAGTAGTATAGGGGGGACAGCCCCGGGACTGGTCTCTGTCCAGTACTTC. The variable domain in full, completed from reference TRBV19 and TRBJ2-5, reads DGGITQSPKYLFRKEGQNVTLSCEQNLNHDAMYWYRQDPGQGLRLIYYSQIVNDFQKGDIAEGYSVSREKKESFPLTVTSAQKNPTAFYLCASSIGGTAPGLVSVQYFGPGTRLLVL.

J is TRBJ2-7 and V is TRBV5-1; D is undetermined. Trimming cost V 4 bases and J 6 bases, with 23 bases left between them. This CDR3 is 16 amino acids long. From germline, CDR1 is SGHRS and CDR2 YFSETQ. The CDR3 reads CASSLASAPVAPEQYF. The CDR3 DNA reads TGCGCCAGCAGCCTCGCTTCGGCCCCAGTCGCTCCCGAGCAGTACTTC.

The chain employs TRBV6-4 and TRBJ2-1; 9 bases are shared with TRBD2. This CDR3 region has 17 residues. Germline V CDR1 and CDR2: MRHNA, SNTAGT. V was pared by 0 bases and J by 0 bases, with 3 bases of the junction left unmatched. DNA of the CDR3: TGTGCCAGCAGTGACTCTCGGACTAGCGACTCCTACAATGAGCAGTTCTTC. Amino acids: CASSDSRTSDSYNEQFF.

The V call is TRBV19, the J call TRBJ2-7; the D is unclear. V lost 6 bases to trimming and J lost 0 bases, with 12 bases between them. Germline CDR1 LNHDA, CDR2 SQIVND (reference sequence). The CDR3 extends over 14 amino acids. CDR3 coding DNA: TGTGCCAGTAGGCCAGTTGACACCTCCTACGAGCAGTACTTC. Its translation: CASRPVDTSYEQYF.

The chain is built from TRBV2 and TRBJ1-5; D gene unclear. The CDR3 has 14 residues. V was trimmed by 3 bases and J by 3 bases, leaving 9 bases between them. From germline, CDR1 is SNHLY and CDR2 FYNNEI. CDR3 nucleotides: TGTGCCAGCAGTGACAGTCAGGTCAATCAGCCCCAGCATTTT. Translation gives CASSDSQVNQPQHF.

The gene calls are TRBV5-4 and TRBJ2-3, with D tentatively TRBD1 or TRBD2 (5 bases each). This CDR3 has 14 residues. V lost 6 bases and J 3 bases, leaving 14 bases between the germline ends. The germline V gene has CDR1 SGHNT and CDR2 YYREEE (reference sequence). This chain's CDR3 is CASTPGPFTDTQYF. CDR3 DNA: TGTGCCAGCACCCCGGGACCGTTTACAGATACGCAGTATTTT. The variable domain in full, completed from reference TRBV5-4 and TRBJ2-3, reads ETGVTQSPTHLIKTRGQQVTLRCSSQSGHNTVSWYQQALGQGPQFIFQYYREEENGRGNFPPRFSGLQFPNYSSELNVNALELDDSALYLCASTPGPFTDTQYFGPGTRLTVL.

The CDR3 DNA is TGTGCCAGCAGCTTAGTCGACGGGAGGAACACTGAAGCTTTCTTT. Residues: CASSLVDGRNTEAFF. The chain couples TRBV7-2 to TRBJ1-1; D uncertain. CDR1 and CDR2 (germline): SGHTA, FQGNSA. V was trimmed by 1 base and J by 1 base, leaving 10 bases between them. The CDR3 covers 15 residues.

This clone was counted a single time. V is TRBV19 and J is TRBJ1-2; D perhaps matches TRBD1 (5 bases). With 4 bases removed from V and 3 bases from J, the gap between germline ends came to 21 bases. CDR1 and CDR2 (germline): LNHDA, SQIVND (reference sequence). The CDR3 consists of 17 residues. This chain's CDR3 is CASSTGTGKLGYYGYTF. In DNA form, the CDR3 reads TGTGCCAGTAGTACCGGGACGGGAAAACTCGGGTACTATGGCTACACCTTC.

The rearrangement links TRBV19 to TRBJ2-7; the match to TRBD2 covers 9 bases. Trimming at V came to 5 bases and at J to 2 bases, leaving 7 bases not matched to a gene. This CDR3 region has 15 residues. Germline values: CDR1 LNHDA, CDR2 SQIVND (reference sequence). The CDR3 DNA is TGTGCCAGTAGTCCTTTTGCGGGAGGGCCCTACGAGCAGTACTTC. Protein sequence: CASSPFAGGPYEQYF.

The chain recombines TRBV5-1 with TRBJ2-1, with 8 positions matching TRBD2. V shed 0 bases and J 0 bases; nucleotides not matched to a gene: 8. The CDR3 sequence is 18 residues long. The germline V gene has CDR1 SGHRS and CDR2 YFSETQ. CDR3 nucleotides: TGCGCCAGCAGCTTGGAAGGCGGCGGGGGGAGCTCCTACAATGAGCAGTTCTTC. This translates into CASSLEGGGGSSYNEQFF.

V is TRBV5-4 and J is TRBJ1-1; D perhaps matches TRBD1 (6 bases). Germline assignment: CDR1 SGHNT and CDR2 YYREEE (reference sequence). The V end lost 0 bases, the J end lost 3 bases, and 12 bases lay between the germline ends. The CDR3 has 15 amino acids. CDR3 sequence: CASSLDAGADTEAFF. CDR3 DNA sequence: TGTGCCAGCAGCTTGGACGCGGGGGCGGACACTGAAGCTTTCTTT.

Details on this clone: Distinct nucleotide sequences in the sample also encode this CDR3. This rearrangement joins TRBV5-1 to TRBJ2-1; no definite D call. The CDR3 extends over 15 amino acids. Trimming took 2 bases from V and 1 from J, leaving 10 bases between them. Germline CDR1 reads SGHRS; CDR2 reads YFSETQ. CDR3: CASSLTSSSYNEQFF. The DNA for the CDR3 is TGCGCCAGCAGCTTAACCAGTTCTTCCTACAATGAGCAGTTCTTC.

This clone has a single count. The CDR3 reads CASSLDVVREEKLFF. The CDR3 nucleotides are TGTGCCAGCAGCTTAGATGTGGTCAGGGAAGAAAAACTGTTTTTT. The rearrangement uses TRBV7-9 and TRBJ1-4, with a weak D call TRBD1 (5 bases). There are 15 residues in the CDR3. Germline CDR1 SEHNR, CDR2 FQNEAQ (reference sequence). V gave up 1 base and J gave up 8 bases, with 14 bases separating them.

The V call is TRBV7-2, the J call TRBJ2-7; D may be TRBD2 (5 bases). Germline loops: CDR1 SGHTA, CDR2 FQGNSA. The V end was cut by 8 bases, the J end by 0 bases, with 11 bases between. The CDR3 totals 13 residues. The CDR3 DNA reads TGTGCCAGCCGGGGATCTGACTCCTACGAGCAGTACTTC. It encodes CASRGSDSYEQYF.

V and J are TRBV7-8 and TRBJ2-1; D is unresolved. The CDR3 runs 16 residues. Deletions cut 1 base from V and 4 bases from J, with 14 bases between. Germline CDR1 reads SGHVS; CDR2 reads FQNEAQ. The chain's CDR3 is CASSLVVPGQYNEQFF. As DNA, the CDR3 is TGTGCCAGCAGCTTAGTGGTCCCGGGTCAATACAATGAGCAGTTCTTC.

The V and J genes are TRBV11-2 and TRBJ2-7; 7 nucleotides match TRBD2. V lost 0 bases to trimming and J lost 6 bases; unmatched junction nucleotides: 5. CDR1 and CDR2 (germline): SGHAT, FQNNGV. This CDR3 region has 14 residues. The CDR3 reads CASSLDAGVSEQYF. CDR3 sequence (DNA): TGTGCCAGCAGCTTAGATGCGGGAGTGAGCGAGCAGTACTTC.

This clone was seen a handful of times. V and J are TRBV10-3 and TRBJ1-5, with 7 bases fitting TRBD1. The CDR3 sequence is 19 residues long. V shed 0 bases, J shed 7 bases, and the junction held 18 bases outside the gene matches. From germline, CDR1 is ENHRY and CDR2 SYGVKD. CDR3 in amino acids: CAISESTGRDSLTIQPQHF. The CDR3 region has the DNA TGTGCCATCAGTGAGTCGACGGGTCGGGACAGTCTTACTATCCAGCCCCAGCATTTT.

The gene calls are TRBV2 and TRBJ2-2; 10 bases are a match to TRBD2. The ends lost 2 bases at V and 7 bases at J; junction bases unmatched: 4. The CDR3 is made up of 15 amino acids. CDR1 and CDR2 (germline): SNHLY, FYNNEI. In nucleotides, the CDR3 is TGTGCCAGCAGTGAAAGCGGGAGGGTGATCGGGGAGCTGTTTTTT. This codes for CASSESGRVIGELFF.

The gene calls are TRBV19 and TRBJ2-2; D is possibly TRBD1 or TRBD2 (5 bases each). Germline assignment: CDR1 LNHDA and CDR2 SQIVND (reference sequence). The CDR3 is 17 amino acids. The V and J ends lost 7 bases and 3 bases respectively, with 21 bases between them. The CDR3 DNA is TGTGCCAGTACCTCCCGAGCAGGGAGATTGGACACCGGGGAGCTGTTTTTT. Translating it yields CASTSRAGRLDTGELFF. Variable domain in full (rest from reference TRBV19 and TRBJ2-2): DGGITQSPKYLFRKEGQNVTLSCEQNLNHDAMYWYRQDPGQGLRLIYYSQIVNDFQKGDIAEGYSVSREKKESFPLTVTSAQKNPTAFYLCASTSRAGRLDTGELFFGEGSRLTVL.

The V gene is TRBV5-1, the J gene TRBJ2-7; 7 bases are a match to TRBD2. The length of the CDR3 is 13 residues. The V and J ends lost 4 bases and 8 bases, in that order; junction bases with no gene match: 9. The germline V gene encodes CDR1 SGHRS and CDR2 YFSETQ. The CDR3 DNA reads TGCGCCAGCAGCAGAAGACTAGCAGACCAGCAGTACTTC. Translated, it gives CASSRRLADQQYF.

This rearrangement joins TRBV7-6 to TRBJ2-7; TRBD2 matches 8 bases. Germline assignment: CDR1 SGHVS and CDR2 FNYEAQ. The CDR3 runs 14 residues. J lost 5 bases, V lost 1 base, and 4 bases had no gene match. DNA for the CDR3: TGTGCCAGCAGCTTAGGGACTAGCCCCCACGAGCAGTACTTC. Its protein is CASSLGTSPHEQYF.

CDR3 DNA: TGCGCCAGCAGCCAACCGGGACTAGCGGGAGGTTATGAGTACGAGCAGTACTTC. Residues: CASSQPGLAGGYEYEQYF. The chain carries TRBV5-1 and TRBJ2-7; TRBD2 matches 15 bases. Germline V CDR1 and CDR2: SGHRS, YFSETQ. This CDR3 contains 18 residues. V lost 4 bases to trimming and J lost 4 bases; unmatched junction nucleotides: 12. The full variable domain, in which reference TRBV5-1 and TRBJ2-7 provide the parts outside the CDR3, is KAGVTQTPRYLIKTRGQQVTLSCSPISGHRSVSWYQQTPGQGLQFLFEYFSETQRNKGNFPGRFSGRQFSNSRSEMNVSTLELGDSALYLCASSQPGLAGGYEYEQYFGPGTRLTVT.

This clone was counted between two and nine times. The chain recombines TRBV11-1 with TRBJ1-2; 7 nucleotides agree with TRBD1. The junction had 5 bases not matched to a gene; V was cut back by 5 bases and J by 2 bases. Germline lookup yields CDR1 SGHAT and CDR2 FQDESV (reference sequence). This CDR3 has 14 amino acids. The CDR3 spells CASSDSTGNYGYTF. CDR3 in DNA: TGTGCCAGCAGCGACTCGACAGGGAACTATGGCTACACCTTC.

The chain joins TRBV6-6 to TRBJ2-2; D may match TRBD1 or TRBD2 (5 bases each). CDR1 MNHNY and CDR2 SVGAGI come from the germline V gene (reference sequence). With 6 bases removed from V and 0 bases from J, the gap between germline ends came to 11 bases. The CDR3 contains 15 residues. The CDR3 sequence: CASSSGTANTGELFF. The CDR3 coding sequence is TGTGCCAGCAGCTCCGGGACGGCGAACACCGGGGAGCTGTTTTTT.